This TCR beta chain was sequenced in a study of shared clonotypes between healthy human individuals. Study observations and caveats: Four donors had roughly 5% of their naive CD4 clonotypes in common.

The assay was immunoSEQ multiplex PCR, and TCRdb's table has in-frame clones only and misses some. This table holds over a million clones, about 80% found once. Only a few counts were recorded for this clone. Its antigen is unknown. Caucasian adults living in Nashville, Tennessee, provided all samples. The sequence derives from a man aged 18 to 35 in good health. Some clones in this sample may be carry-over from other donors' samples. The specimen was memory CD4+ T cells from PBMCs. Subset specified: CD45RA-negative fraction.

The CDR3: CASRYGGRITDTQYF. The CDR3 DNA is TGTGCCAGCCGCTACGGCGGGAGGATAACAGATACGCAGTATTTT. V and J are TRBV2 and TRBJ2-3, with 8 bases that match TRBD2. Unmatched junction bases numbered 10, after V lost 8 bases and J lost 3 bases. Per germline, CDR1 SNHLY and CDR2 FYNNEI. The CDR3 runs to 15 residues.